This TCR beta chain was sequenced for a study of blood T cells in healthy people across ages. Then a second PCR, running about 7 to 11 cycles, was carried out with a sample-barcoded 5' primer and a J-beta primer mix. The template-switch adaptor, which had 12 random nucleotides, put a tag on each cDNA molecule. TCRdb reprocessed the 5' RACE reads via MiXCR and lists one record per CDR3 protein. The sample includes about 1.5 million distinct CDR3 sequences, approximately 43% of them seen just once. Individuals who donated were healthy Caucasians from Russia aged about 6 to 90. Peripheral blood was drawn, roughly 10 milliliters per donor. A minimum of 5 micrograms of total RNA was extracted per sample. CDR3 length: 15 residues. V lost 6 bases and J 4 bases, leaving 18 bases between the germline ends.

This chain links TRBV12-3 or TRBV12-4 with TRBJ2-5, with TRBD2 as a possible D gene (5 bases). This receptor was obtained from a young woman in good health. Material for sequencing was blood. CDR3 residues: CASSLTRVPLETQYF. The CDR3 nucleotides read TGTGCCAGCAGCCTTACTAGGGTCCCGTTAGAGACCCAGTACTTC.